The entry that follows covers one TCR beta chain sequence. Profiled with immunoSEQ multiplex PCR; TCRdb holds only in-frame clones, not every one. Of around 50,000 clones listed, around 86% are singletons. The source of the sample is a study of a mutant IDH1 vaccine in newly diagnosed glioma. Study as a whole: Treated patients, averaging 40.4 years, were roughly 60% male and approximately 38% female.

The time point: baseline, week 1 (first vaccination visit). Treatment defined: pre-vaccination baseline after standard-of-care therapy. This specimen was PBMCs, taken from a glioma patient treated with radiotherapy, temozolomide or both. The TCR sequence derives from a man aged 40-49 years with glioma.

Written as DNA, the CDR3 is TGTGCCAGCAGCTTCTGGGCTGGACAGGGCCGTTACAATGAGCAGTTCTTC. Amino acid sequence: CASSFWAGQGRYNEQFF. The genes are TRBV5-6 and TRBJ2-1; TRBD1 matches 8 bases. Germline V lookup: CDR1 SGHDT, CDR2 YYEEEE. The CDR3 extends over 17 amino acids. Germline trimming cut 2 bases from V and 4 bases from J; bases unmatched to any gene: 11.